The rows below give T cell receptor beta chains drawn from one sample of a study of blood T cell repertoires in COVID-19. TCRdb's copy holds only in-frame clones and misses some; the assay was immunoSEQ multiplex PCR. The sample shows roughly 250,000 clones, about nine tenths of them seen only once. The sample taken for sequencing was PBMCs or T cells enriched from blood (not recorded which). Source of these receptors: a woman younger than 45 with acute COVID-19. Each CDR3 is given with its conserved first and last residue. D genes are given only for firm matches. Clone size is given for some rows only: seen once, a few or many times, or a class if the clone is expanded.

J gene: TRBJ1-3
D gene: -
V gene: TRBV6-4
clone size: -
CDR3 DNA: TGTGCCAGCAGTGCGGGGGGAGACTCTGGAAACACCATATATTTT
CDR3 protein: CASSAGGDSGNTIYF

J gene: TRBJ2-1
D gene: -
V gene: TRBV7-9
clone size: -
CDR3 DNA: TGTGCCAGCAGCTTAGGGGGGGAGAGAGCACAATTCTTC
CDR3 protein: CASSLGGERAQFF

J gene: TRBJ2-3
D gene: -
V gene: TRBV7-9
clone size: -
CDR3 DNA: TGTGCCAGCAGCTTAGTGGACATCACAGATACGCAGTATTTT
CDR3 protein: CASSLVDITDTQYF

J gene: TRBJ2-3
D gene: TRBD2
V gene: TRBV5-1
clone size: -
CDR3 DNA: TGCGCCAGCAGCCCTAGCGGGAGTGCAGATACGCAGTATTTT
CDR3 protein: CASSPSGSADTQYF

J gene: TRBJ1-4
D gene: TRBD1
V gene: TRBV28
clone size: -
CDR3 DNA: TGTGCCAGCAGTACAGGGGGGAATGAAAAACTGTTTTTT
CDR3 protein: CASSTGGNEKLFF

J gene: TRBJ2-7
D gene: TRBD1
V gene: TRBV6-5
clone size: -
CDR3 DNA: TGTGCCAGCAGGTACCTTCAGGGGGTCTACGAGCAGTACTTC
CDR3 protein: CASRYLQGVYEQYF

J gene: TRBJ1-2
D gene: -
V gene: TRBV10-3
clone size: -
CDR3 DNA: TGTGCCACCCCAGGGGCTAGGGATGGCTACACCTTC
CDR3 protein: CATPGARDGYTF

J gene: TRBJ2-2
D gene: -
V gene: TRBV5-3
clone size: -
CDR3 DNA: TGTGCCAGAAGCCCTCGCAGGTATTCCACCGGGGAGCTGTTTTTT
CDR3 protein: CARSPRRYSTGELFF

J gene: TRBJ2-4
D gene: -
V gene: TRBV5-8
clone size: -
CDR3 DNA: TGTGCCAGCAGCTTGCGGGTTTATCTAGCCAAAAACATTCAGTACTTC
CDR3 protein: CASSLRVYLAKNIQYF

J gene: TRBJ2-5
D gene: -
V gene: TRBV29-1
clone size: -
CDR3 DNA: TGCAGCGTTGGGGGGCCTGCCCGCGGAGAGACCCAGTACTTC
CDR3 protein: CSVGGPARGETQYF

J gene: TRBJ2-3
D gene: -
V gene: TRBV4-1
clone size: -
CDR3 DNA: TGCGCCAGCAGCCCCTCCCCGGGGGAGACTAGCACAGATACGCAGTATTTT
CDR3 protein: CASSPSPGETSTDTQYF

J gene: TRBJ2-3
D gene: -
V gene: TRBV5-1
clone size: -
CDR3 DNA: TGCGCCAGCAGCTTGGGGCAGGGGAGCACAGATACGCAGTATTTT
CDR3 protein: CASSLGQGSTDTQYF

J gene: TRBJ1-1
D gene: TRBD1
V gene: TRBV27
clone size: -
CDR3 DNA: TGTGCCAGCAGTTTGACAGGGGGCACTGAAGCTTTCTTT
CDR3 protein: CASSLTGGTEAFF

J gene: TRBJ2-5
D gene: -
V gene: TRBV4-1
clone size: -
CDR3 DNA: TGCGCCAGCAGCCAAGAGGCGGCCGGGACCCAGTACTTC
CDR3 protein: CASSQEAAGTQYF

J gene: TRBJ2-2
D gene: -
V gene: TRBV7-3
clone size: -
CDR3 DNA: TGTGCCAGCAGCTCAACTGGCGGCACCGGGGAGCTGTTTTTT
CDR3 protein: CASSSTGGTGELFF

J gene: TRBJ1-6
D gene: TRBD1
V gene: TRBV10-3
clone size: -
CDR3 DNA: TGTGCCAACCACCCCTATCGGACAGGGGTAATTAATTCACCCCTCCACTTT
CDR3 protein: CANHPYRTGVINSPLHF

J gene: TRBJ2-1
D gene: -
V gene: TRBV7-9
clone size: -
CDR3 DNA: TGTGCCAGCAGCTTGTACTATGAGCAGTTCTTC
CDR3 protein: CASSLYYEQFF

J gene: TRBJ2-5
D gene: -
V gene: TRBV19
clone size: -
CDR3 DNA: TGTGCCAGTAGTATACCGGGACACCCGACAGAGACCCAGTACTTC
CDR3 protein: CASSIPGHPTETQYF

J gene: TRBJ1-5
D gene: TRBD1
V gene: TRBV11-3
clone size: few
CDR3 DNA: TGTGCCAGCAGCTTAGCCTCCCCCAACCACGGGACAGGGGTCGGTCAGCCCCAGCATTTT
CDR3 protein: CASSLASPNHGTGVGQPQHF

J gene: TRBJ1-1
D gene: -
V gene: TRBV9
clone size: -
CDR3 DNA: TGTGCCAGCAGCCCGACTCGGGAAGCTTTCTTT
CDR3 protein: CASSPTREAFF

J gene: TRBJ1-3
D gene: TRBD1
V gene: TRBV9
clone size: -
CDR3 DNA: TGTGCCAGCAGCGTGGGGGACAGCGTCTCTGGAAACACCATATATTTT
CDR3 protein: CASSVGDSVSGNTIYF

J gene: TRBJ2-7
D gene: TRBD1
V gene: TRBV27
clone size: -
CDR3 DNA: TGTGCCAGCAGCTTACAGGGGACCCACGAGCAGTACTTC
CDR3 protein: CASSLQGTHEQYF

J gene: TRBJ2-1
D gene: -
V gene: TRBV10-2
clone size: -
CDR3 DNA: TGCGCCAGCAGCGGTCAGGGAAATCTATACAATGAGCAGTTCTTC
CDR3 protein: CASSGQGNLYNEQFF

J gene: TRBJ2-1
D gene: -
V gene: TRBV29-1
clone size: -
CDR3 DNA: TGCAGCGTTGAGCTTGAGGGTCCTGAGCAGTTCTTC
CDR3 protein: CSVELEGPEQFF

J gene: TRBJ1-2
D gene: -
V gene: TRBV19
clone size: -
CDR3 DNA: TGTGCCAGTACTAATCCTAACTATGGCTACACCTTC
CDR3 protein: CASTNPNYGYTF

J gene: TRBJ1-2
D gene: -
V gene: TRBV28
clone size: -
CDR3 DNA: TGTGCCAGCAGCCCCCCGGCGGCGGCGTCCTATGGCTACACCTTC
CDR3 protein: CASSPPAAASYGYTF

J gene: TRBJ1-1
D gene: TRBD1
V gene: TRBV6-5
clone size: -
CDR3 DNA: TGTGCCAGCAGTTCCGAGGGGGCGATTGGCACTGAAGCTTTCTTT
CDR3 protein: CASSSEGAIGTEAFF

J gene: TRBJ2-3
D gene: -
V gene: TRBV7-9
clone size: -
CDR3 DNA: TGTGCCAGCAGCTGGACAGTCACAGATACGCAGTATTTT
CDR3 protein: CASSWTVTDTQYF

J gene: TRBJ2-5
D gene: -
V gene: TRBV20-1
clone size: few
CDR3 DNA: TGCAGTGCTACGGGAGAGACCCAGTACTTC
CDR3 protein: CSATGETQYF

J gene: TRBJ2-7
D gene: TRBD1
V gene: TRBV7-9
clone size: -
CDR3 DNA: TGTGCCAGCAGTTTTGTACAGGGGGCCGATTACGAGCAGTACTTC
CDR3 protein: CASSFVQGADYEQYF

J gene: TRBJ1-1
D gene: -
V gene: TRBV29-1
clone size: -
CDR3 DNA: TGCAGCGCGGGTCCGGGGGACGGGGGCACTGAAGCTTTCTTT
CDR3 protein: CSAGPGDGGTEAFF

J gene: TRBJ2-1
D gene: TRBD2
V gene: TRBV6-5
clone size: -
CDR3 DNA: TGTGCCAGCAGTTGGGGGACTAGCGGGAACAATGAGCAGTTCTTC
CDR3 protein: CASSWGTSGNNEQFF

J gene: TRBJ1-5
D gene: TRBD1
V gene: TRBV28
clone size: -
CDR3 DNA: TGTGCCAGCAGGACGGGACAGTCCTATCAGCCCCAGCATTTT
CDR3 protein: CASRTGQSYQPQHF

J gene: TRBJ2-5
D gene: -
V gene: TRBV5-4
clone size: -
CDR3 DNA: TGTGCCAGCAGCCCGGAGGGGGAGACCCAGTACTTC
CDR3 protein: CASSPEGETQYF

J gene: TRBJ1-1
D gene: -
V gene: TRBV6-5
clone size: -
CDR3 DNA: TGTGCCAGCAGTTACAGAGGGGGGGTTACTGAAGCTTTCTTT
CDR3 protein: CASSYRGGVTEAFF

J gene: TRBJ2-7
D gene: -
V gene: TRBV27
clone size: once
CDR3 DNA: TGTGCCAGCAGTTTAGGGCCATCGGGGGAGCAGTACTTC
CDR3 protein: CASSLGPSGEQYF

J gene: TRBJ2-3
D gene: -
V gene: TRBV2
clone size: -
CDR3 DNA: TGTGCCAGCAGTGAGGCGGCCAGCCTCACAGATACGCAGTATTTT
CDR3 protein: CASSEAASLTDTQYF

J gene: TRBJ1-2
D gene: TRBD1
V gene: TRBV28
clone size: few
CDR3 DNA: TGTGCCAGCAGTTTGGACAGGGGGAACTATGGCTACACCTTC
CDR3 protein: CASSLDRGNYGYTF

J gene: TRBJ1-1
D gene: TRBD1
V gene: TRBV28
clone size: -
CDR3 DNA: TGTGCCAGCATAGCAGGGGGCTTCGCTGAAGCTTTCTTT
CDR3 protein: CASIAGGFAEAFF

J gene: TRBJ2-2
D gene: -
V gene: TRBV5-4
clone size: -
CDR3 DNA: TGTGCCAGCAGCTTACGGGGGGAGCTGTTTTTT
CDR3 protein: CASSLRGELFF